The clone carrying this TCR beta chain was counted at least ten times. These data come from a study of neurological immune-mediated disorders. Germline V gene lookup returns CDR1 SGHAT and CDR2 FQDESV (reference sequence). The CDR3 runs 13 residues. The V gene lost 4 bases and the J gene lost 11 bases, with 15 bases spanning the gap. TCRdb reprocessed the 5' RACE reads with MiXCR, giving one entry per CDR3 protein. The sample consists of over 55,000 distinct CDR3 sequences, 2% to 2.5% of them appearing once. The chain uses TRBV11-1 and TRBJ1-5; D is unresolved. Sequenced: PBMCs. The receptor was isolated from a man aged 50-59 years with multiple sclerosis. For the CDR3, the DNA is TGTGCCAGCAGCTCGAAGCACTCAGGAGCCCAGCATTTT. Translating it yields CASSSKHSGAQHF.